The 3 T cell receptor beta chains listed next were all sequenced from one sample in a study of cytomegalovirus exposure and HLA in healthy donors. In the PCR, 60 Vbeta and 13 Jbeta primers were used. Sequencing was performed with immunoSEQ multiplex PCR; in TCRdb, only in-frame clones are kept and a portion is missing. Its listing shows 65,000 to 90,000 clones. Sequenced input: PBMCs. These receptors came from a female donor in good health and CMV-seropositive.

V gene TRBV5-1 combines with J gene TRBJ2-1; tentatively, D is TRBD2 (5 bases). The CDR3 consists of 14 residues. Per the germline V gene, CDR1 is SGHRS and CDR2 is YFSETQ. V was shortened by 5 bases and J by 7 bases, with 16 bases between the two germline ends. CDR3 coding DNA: TGCGCCAGCAGTGCGAAACTAGGAGAGAATGAGCAGTTCTTC. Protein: CASSAKLGENEQFF.

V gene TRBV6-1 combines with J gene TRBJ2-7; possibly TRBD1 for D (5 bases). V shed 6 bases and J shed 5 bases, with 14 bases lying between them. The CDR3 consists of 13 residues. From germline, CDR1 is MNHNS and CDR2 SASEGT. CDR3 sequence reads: CASRTPRGHEQYF. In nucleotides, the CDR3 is TGTGCCAGCAGAACCCCTAGGGGTCACGAGCAGTACTTC.

The CDR3 DNA sequence: TGCGCCAGCAGCTCAGGACAGCCTGGAAACACCATATATTTT. Amino acids: CASSSGQPGNTIYF. The chain links TRBV5-1 to TRBJ1-3; possibly TRBD1 for D (6 bases). From germline, CDR1 is SGHRS and CDR2 YFSETQ. This CDR3 comprises 14 residues. V lost 3 bases, J lost 2 bases, and 9 bases lay in between.